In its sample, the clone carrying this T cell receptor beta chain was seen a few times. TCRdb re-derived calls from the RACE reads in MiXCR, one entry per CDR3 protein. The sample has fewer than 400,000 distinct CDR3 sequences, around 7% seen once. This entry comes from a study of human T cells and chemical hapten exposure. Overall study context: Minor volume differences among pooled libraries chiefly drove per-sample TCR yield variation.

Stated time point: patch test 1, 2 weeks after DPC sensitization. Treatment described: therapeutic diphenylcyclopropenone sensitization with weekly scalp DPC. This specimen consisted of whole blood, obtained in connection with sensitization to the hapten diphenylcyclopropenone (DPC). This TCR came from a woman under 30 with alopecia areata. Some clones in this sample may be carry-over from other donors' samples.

The CDR3 spells CASRKQGDYGYTF. The CDR3 coding sequence is TGTGCCAGCAGAAAACAGGGGGACTATGGCTACACCTTC. J is TRBJ1-2 and V is TRBV6-5; TRBD1 matches 8 bases. V lost 6 bases and J lost 3; bases outside the gene matches: 3. The CDR3 is made up of 13 amino acids. Germline CDR1 and CDR2: MNHEY and SVGAGI.